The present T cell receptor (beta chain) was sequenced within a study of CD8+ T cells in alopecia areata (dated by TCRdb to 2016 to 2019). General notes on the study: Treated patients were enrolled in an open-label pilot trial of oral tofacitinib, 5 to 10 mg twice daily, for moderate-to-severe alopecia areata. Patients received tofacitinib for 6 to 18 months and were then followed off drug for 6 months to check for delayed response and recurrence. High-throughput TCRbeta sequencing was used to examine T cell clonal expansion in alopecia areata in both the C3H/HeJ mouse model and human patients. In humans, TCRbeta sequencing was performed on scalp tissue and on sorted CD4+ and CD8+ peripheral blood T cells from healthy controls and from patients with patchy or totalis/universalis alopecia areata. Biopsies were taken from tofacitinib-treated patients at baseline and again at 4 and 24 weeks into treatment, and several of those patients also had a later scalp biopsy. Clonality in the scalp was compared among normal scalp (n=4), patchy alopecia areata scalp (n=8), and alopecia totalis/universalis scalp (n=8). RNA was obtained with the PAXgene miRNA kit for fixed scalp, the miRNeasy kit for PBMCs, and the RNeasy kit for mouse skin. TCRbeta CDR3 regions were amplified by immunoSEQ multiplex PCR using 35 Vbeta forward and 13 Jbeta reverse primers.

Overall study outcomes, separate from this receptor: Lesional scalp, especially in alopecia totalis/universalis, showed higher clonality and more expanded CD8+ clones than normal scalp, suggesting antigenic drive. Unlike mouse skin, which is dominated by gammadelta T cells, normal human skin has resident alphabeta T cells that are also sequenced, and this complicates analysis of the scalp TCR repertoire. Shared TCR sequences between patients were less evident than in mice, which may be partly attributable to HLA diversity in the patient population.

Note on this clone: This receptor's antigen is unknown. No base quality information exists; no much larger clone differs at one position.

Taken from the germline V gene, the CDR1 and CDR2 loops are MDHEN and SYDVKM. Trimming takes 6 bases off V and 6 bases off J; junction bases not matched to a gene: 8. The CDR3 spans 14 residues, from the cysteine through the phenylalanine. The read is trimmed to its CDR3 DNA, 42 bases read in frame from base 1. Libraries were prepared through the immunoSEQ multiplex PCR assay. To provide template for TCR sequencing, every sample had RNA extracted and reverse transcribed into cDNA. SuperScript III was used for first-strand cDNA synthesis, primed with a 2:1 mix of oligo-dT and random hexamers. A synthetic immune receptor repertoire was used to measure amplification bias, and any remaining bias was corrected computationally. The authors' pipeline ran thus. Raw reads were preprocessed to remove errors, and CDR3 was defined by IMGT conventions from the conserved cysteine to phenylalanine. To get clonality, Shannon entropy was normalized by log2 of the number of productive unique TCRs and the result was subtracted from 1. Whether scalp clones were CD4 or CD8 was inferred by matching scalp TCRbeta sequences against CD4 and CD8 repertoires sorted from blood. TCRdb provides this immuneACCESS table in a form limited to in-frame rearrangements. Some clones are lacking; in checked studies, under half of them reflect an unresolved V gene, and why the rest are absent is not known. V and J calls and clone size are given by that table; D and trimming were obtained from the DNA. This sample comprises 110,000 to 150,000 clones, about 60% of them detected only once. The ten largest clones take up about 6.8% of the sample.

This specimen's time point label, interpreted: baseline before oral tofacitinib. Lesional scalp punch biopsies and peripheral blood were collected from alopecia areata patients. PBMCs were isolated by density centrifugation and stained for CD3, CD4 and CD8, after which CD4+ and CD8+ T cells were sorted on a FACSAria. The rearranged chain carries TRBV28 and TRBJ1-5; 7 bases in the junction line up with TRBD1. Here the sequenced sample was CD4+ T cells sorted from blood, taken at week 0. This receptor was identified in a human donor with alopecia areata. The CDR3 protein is CASRRQTGLQPQHF. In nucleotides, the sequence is TGTGCCAGCAGGAGGCAGACAGGGCTTCAGCCCCAGCATTTT.